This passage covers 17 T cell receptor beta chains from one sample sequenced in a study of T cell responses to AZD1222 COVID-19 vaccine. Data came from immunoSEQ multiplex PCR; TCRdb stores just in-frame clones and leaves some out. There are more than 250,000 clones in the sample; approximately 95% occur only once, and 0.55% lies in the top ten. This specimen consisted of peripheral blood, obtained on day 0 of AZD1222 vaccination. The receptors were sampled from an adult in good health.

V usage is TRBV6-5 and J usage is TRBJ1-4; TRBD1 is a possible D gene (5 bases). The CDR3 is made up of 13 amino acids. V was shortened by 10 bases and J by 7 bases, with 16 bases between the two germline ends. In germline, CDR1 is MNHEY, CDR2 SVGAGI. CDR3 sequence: CATLGGDREKLFF. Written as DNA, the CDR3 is TGTGCCACCTTAGGCGGGGACCGTGAAAAACTGTTTTTT.

CDR3: CASSVAGSSSTDTQYF. Here the CDR3 DNA reads TGTGCCAGCAGCGTAGCAGGCTCTTCTAGCACAGATACGCAGTATTTT. The chain joins TRBV9 to TRBJ2-3, with D unresolved. Germline loops: CDR1 SGDLS, CDR2 YYNGEE. CDR3 size: 16 residues. V shed 0 bases and J shed 0 bases, with 11 bases lying between them.

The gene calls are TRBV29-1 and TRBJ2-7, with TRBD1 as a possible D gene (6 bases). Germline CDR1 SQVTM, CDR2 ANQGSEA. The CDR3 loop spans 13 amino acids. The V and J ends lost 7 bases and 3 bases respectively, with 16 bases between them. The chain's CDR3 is CSAGGRGIYEQYF. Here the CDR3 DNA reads TGCAGCGCTGGGGGCAGGGGAATCTACGAGCAGTACTTC.

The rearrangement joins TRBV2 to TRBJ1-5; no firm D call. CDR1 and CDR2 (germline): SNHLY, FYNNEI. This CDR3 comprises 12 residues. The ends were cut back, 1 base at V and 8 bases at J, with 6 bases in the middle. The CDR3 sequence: CASSEGQEPQHF. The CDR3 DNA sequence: TGTGCCAGCAGTGAAGGACAAGAGCCCCAGCATTTT. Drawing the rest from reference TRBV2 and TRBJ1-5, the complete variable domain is EPEVTQTPSHQVTQMGQEVILRCVPISNHLYFYWYRQILGQKVEFLVSFYNNEISEKSEIFDDQFSVERPDGSNFTLKIRSTKLEDSAMYFCASSEGQEPQHFGDGTRLSIL.

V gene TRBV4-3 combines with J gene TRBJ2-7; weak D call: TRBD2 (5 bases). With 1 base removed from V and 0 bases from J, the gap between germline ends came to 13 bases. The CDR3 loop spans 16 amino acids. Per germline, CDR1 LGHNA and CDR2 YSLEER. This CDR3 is CASSQGLLGSSYEQYF. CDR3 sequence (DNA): TGCGCCAGCAGCCAAGGACTTTTGGGGAGCTCCTACGAGCAGTACTTC.

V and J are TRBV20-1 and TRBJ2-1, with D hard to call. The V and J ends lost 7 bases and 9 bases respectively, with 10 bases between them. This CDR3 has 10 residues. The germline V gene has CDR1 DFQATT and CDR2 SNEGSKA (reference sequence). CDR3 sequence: CSVGRGEQFF. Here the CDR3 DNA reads TGCAGTGTCGGACGAGGTGAGCAGTTCTTC.

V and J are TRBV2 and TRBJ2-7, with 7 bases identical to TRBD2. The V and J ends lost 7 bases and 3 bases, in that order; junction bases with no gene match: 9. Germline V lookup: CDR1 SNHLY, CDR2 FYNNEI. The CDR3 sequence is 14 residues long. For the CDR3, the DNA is TGTGCCAGCACAAGGGAGGGCTCGGTCTACGAGCAGTACTTC. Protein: CASTREGSVYEQYF.

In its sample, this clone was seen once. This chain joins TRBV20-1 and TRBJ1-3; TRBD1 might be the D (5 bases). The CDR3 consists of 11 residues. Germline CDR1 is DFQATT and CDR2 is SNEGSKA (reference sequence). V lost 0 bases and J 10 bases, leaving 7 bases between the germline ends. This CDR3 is CSARDRVTIYF. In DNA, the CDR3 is TGCAGTGCTAGAGACAGGGTGACCATATATTTT.

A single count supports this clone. CDR3 region: CATSETGRPQHF. CDR3 bases: TGTGCCACCAGTGAGACCGGGAGGCCCCAGCATTTT. The chain couples TRBV24-1 to TRBJ1-5; no clear D. Trimming cost V 4 bases and J 9 bases, with 9 bases left between them. Looked up from germline, CDR1 is KGHDR and CDR2 is SFDVKD. The CDR3 loop spans 12 amino acids.

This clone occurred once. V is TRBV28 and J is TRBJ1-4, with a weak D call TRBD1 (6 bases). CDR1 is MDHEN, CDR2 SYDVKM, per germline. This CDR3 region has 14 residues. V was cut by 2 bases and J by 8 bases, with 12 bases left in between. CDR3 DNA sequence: TGTGCCAGCAGTTTACCAGGGGAAAGGGAAAAACTGTTTTTT. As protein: CASSLPGEREKLFF.

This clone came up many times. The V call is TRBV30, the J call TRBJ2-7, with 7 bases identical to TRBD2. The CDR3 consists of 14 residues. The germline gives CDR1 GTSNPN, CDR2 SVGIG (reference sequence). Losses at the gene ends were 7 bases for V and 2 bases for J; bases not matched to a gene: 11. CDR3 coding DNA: TGTGCCTCGTCCCCGAGCGGGGTAACCTACGAGCAGTACTTC. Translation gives CASSPSGVTYEQYF. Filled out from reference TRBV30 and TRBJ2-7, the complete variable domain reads SQTIHQWPATLVQPVGSPLSLECTVEGTSNPNLYWYRQAAGRGLQLLFYSVGIGQISSEVPQNLSASRPQDRQFILSSKKLLLSDSGFYLCASSPSGVTYEQYFGPGTRLTVT.

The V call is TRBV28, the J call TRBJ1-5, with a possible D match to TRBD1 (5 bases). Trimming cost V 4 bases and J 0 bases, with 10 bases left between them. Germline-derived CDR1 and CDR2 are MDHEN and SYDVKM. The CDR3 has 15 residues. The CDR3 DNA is TGTGCCAGCAGTTGGGGCGGGGGTAGCAATCAGCCCCAGCATTTT. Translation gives CASSWGGGSNQPQHF. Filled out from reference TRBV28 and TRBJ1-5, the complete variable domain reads DVKVTQSSRYLVKRTGEKVFLECVQDMDHENMFWYRQDPGLGLRLIYFSYDVKMKEKGDIPEGYSVSREKKERFSLILESASTNQTSMYLCASSWGGGSNQPQHFGDGTRLSIL.

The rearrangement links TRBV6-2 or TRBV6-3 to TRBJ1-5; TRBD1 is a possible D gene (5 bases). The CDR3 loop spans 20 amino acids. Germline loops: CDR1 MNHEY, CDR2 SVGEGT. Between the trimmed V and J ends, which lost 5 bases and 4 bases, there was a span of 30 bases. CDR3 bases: TGTGCCAGCAGTCCACACCCGGGACCTCAACTTTCGAAATCGAATCAGCCCCAGCATTTT. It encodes CASSPHPGPQLSKSNQPQHF.

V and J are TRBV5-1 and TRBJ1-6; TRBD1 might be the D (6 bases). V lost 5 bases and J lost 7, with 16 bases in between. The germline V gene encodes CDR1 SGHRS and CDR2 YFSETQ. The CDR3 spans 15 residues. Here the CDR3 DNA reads TGCGCCAGCAGGTGGACAGAAGGGGGGAATTCACCCCTCCACTTT. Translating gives CASRWTEGGNSPLHF. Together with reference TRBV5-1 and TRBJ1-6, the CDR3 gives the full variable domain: KAGVTQTPRYLIKTRGQQVTLSCSPISGHRSVSWYQQTPGQGLQFLFEYFSETQRNKGNFPGRFSGRQFSNSRSEMNVSTLELGDSALYLCASRWTEGGNSPLHFGNGTRLTVT.

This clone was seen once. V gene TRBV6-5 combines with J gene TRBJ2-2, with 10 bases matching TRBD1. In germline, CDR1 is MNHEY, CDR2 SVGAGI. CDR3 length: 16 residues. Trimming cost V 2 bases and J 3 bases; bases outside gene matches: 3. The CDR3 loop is CASSYGTGDYTGELFF. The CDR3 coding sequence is TGTGCCAGCAGTTACGGGACAGGGGATTACACCGGGGAGCTGTTTTTT.

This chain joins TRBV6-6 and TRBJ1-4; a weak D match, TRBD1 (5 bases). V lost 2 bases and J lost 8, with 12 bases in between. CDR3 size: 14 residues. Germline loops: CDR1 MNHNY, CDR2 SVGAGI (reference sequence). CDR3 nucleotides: TGTGCCAGCAGTTACATCGGGGGAGGGGAAAAACTGTTTTTT. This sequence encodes CASSYIGGGEKLFF.

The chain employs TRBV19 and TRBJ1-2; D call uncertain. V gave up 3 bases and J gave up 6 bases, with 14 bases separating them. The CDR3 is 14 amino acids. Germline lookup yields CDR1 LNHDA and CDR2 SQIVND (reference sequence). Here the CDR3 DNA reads TGTGCCAGTAGTATCTCTGGCAGCAGGAATGGCTACACCTTC. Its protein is CASSISGSRNGYTF.